This T cell receptor beta chain is from a study of read filtering for tumor transcriptome and immune sequencing. This clonotype was recorded at least ten times. The antigen remains undetermined. From roughly 390 ng of RNA, a library with molecular barcoded alpha/delta and beta/gamma adaptors was made. TCRdb re-called the reads with MiXCR, one entry per CDR3 protein. Of roughly 67,000 distinct CDR3 sequences in the sample, approximately 18% are singletons; the top ten hold roughly 10%. CDR3 length: 15 residues. Trimming removed 5 bases at V and 6 bases at J, with 16 bases between. Germline lookup yields CDR1 SGHTA and CDR2 FQGNSA. Overall study findings and caveats: IR-seq and RNA-seq agreed better without single-read clonotypes.

The sample comprised a population of CD138-negative cells sorted from bone marrow. The rearrangement uses TRBV7-2 and TRBJ2-2; maybe TRBD1 (5 bases). This TCR derives from a donor older than 35 with multiple myeloma. CDR3 residues: CASSPGLGVAGELFF. CDR3 nucleotides: TGTGCCAGCAGCCCGGGCCTAGGGGTGGCCGGGGAGCTGTTTTTT.